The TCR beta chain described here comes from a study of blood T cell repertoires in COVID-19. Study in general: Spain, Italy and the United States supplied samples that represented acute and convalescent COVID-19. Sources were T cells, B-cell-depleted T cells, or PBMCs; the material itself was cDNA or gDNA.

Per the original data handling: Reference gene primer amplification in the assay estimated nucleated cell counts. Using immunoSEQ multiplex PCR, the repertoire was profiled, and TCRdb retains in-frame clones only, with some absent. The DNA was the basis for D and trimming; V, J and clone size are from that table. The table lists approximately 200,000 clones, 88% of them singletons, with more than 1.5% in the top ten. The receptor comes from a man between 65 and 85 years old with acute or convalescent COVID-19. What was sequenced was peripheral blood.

The CDR3 region is CASSQTGTGRGDTQYF. CDR3 nucleotides: TGCGCCAGCAGCCAGACCGGGACAGGGAGGGGAGATACGCAGTATTTT. The chain uses TRBV4-3 and TRBJ2-3, with 9 positions matching TRBD1. After removal of 3 bases from V and 5 bases from J, the junction contained 9 bases not matched to a gene. Germline V gene sequence: CDR1 LGHNA, CDR2 YSLEER. CDR3 length: 16 residues.